This T cell receptor beta chain was sequenced for a study of T cells after yellow fever vaccination. General observations from the study: Researchers cautioned that FACS-sorted repertoires could harbor abundant clonotypes contaminating from the bulk population. Only a small proportion of the clonotypes turned up in both the CD4 and the CD8 compartments, likely arising from convergent recombination.

This clonotype was recorded many times. Its cognate antigen is unknown. The CDR3 runs 14 residues. Trimming took 2 bases from V and 3 from J; bases not matched to a gene: 4. In germline, CDR1 is ENHRY, CDR2 SYGVKD. In TCRdb, the 5' RACE reads were re-called with MiXCR into one record per CDR3 protein. This table holds approximately 250,000 distinct CDR3 sequences, 3.6% found once. The source material was PBMCs, sampled 15 days after the yellow fever booster vaccination. V gene TRBV10-3 combines with J gene TRBJ2-7; TRBD1 agrees at 7 bases. This sequence was found in a man between 18 and 29 years old who received the YFV17D yellow fever vaccine. This CDR3 is CAISEMPGGYEQYV. The CDR3 nucleotides read TGTGCCATCAGTGAGATGCCAGGGGGCTACGAGCAGTACGTC.